This is a list of T cell receptor beta chains from one sample in a study of PD-L1 blockade in urothelial cancer. The assay was immunoSEQ multiplex PCR, and TCRdb's table has in-frame clones only and misses some. The sample lists 90,000 or so clones, around 90% occurring once. The sample was PBMCs, taken around atezolizumab (anti-PD-L1) treatment. The origin of the receptors is a man aged 55 to 70 with urothelial cancer. The CDR3 runs from the conserved cysteine through the conserved F or W. Fields, in order: V gene, J gene, clone size, D gene, CDR3 protein. D genes are given only for firm matches. Size tells how often a clone was seen (once, few, many) or the class of an expanded clone, and some rows leave it out.

TRBV28	TRBJ2-7	once	-	CASRLGTKAWEQYF
TRBV2	TRBJ1-1	-	TRBD1	CASSDRVNTEAFF
TRBV30	TRBJ2-3	-	TRBD2	CAWSTSGPTDTQYF
TRBV2	TRBJ2-7	-	-	CASSEYPRGTEQYF
TRBV2	TRBJ2-3	-	-	CASSESRGSYTDTQYF
TRBV10-3	TRBJ2-3	-	TRBD1	CASSGGTGGGTDTQYF
TRBV5-1	TRBJ2-7	-	TRBD2	CASSPTSGPGEQYF
TRBV7-2	TRBJ1-4	-	TRBD1	CASTNQGASNEKLFF
TRBV10-1	TRBJ2-7	-	-	CASSSGVIGYEQYF
TRBV20-1	TRBJ1-2	-	-	CSARQNYGYTF
TRBV9	TRBJ2-1	-	TRBD2	CASSVSLAEGSYNEQFF
TRBV7-2	TRBJ1-2	few	TRBD1	CASSLGAMRGRGSGYTF
TRBV7-8	TRBJ2-5	-	TRBD2	CASSPGLAGGKQETQYF
TRBV5-1	TRBJ1-1	few	-	CASSLDQGEAFF
TRBV6-1	TRBJ1-1	-	-	CASSEGPPRAFF
TRBV18	TRBJ2-3	-	-	CASSPTGSPRSTDTQYF
TRBV7-2	TRBJ2-3	-	TRBD2	CAGSTGTSGYTDTQYF
TRBV5-1	TRBJ1-2	-	TRBD1	CASSLDRVGHGYTF
TRBV6-6	TRBJ2-1	-	TRBD2	CASSYRAGGRGEQFF
TRBV5-1	TRBJ2-5	-	TRBD2	CASSLDAGGTSGAQYF
TRBV11-2	TRBJ2-7	-	TRBD2	CASRETSGGNYEQYF
TRBV9	TRBJ2-2	-	TRBD2	CASSVTSGRITGELFF
TRBV30	TRBJ1-3	-	-	CAWKTLGGNTIYF
TRBV10-3	TRBJ2-1	-	TRBD2	CAIGELAGSYNEQFF
TRBV6-5	TRBJ1-6	-	-	CASTNGGSPLHF
TRBV28	TRBJ2-3	-	TRBD2	CASRSAGASGNTDTQYF
TRBV5-4	TRBJ1-2	-	TRBD1	CASSSQGNYGYTF
TRBV7-8	TRBJ2-3	-	TRBD2	CASSFALGLADFTDTQYF
TRBV7-2	TRBJ2-3	-	-	CASSLGMGRGALDTQYF
TRBV28	TRBJ2-3	-	-	CASSFQGLPPGTQYF
TRBV6-6	TRBJ2-3	-	-	CASSYLAGDTQYF
TRBV6-1	TRBJ2-1	-	-	CASSLSRGRVDEQFF
TRBV5-1	TRBJ2-7	-	-	CASSLSGNEQYF